This note documents a single T cell receptor (beta chain) sequence. The antigen remains unidentified. TCRdb's table, derived via immunoSEQ multiplex PCR, lists solely in-frame clones and lacks some. The repertoire holds just under 30,000 clones, with approximately 90% as singletons. The source of the sample is a study of T cells in pancreatic ductal adenocarcinoma. General study results and limits: Enrichment of CD45RO+ effector over naive T cells in tumors may bias clonality. Blood clonality (roughly 0.07) did not differ significantly from tumor (approximately 0.12). The resected pancreatic cancer cohort was biased toward the minority with early-stage disease. Tumor samples had fewer productive templates and approximately 8.2-fold fewer unique clonotypes than blood.

The CDR3 covers 14 residues. The germline CDR1 and CDR2 sequences are MNHNY and SVGAGI (reference sequence). Trimming removed 3 bases at V and 5 bases at J, with 14 bases between. Surgery without prior neoadjuvant therapy was the treatment of the selected pancreatic ductal adenocarcinoma patients. The specimen was PBMCs. The J gene is TRBJ2-7, the V gene TRBV6-6, with unresolved D. This clonotype was sampled from a human donor with pancreatic ductal adenocarcinoma. The CDR3 spells CASSYSWGGDEQYF. The CDR3 DNA reads TGTGCCAGCAGTTATTCTTGGGGTGGGGACGAGCAGTACTTC.